In this sample, the clone carrying this T cell receptor (beta chain) turned up once. Its antigen is not known. This CDR3 has 11 amino acids. Germline CDR1 MNHNS, CDR2 SASEGT. V lost 7 bases to trimming and J lost 1 base, with 4 bases between them. These data belong to a study of cytomegalovirus exposure and HLA in healthy donors. Study findings and constraints: Reports credit the classifier with highly specific, highly sensitive diagnosis of cytomegalovirus status. The tendency of first-cohort TCR clusters to co-occur in the roughly 130 validation repertoires was the finding of a later analysis.

TCRdb's table, derived via immunoSEQ multiplex PCR, lists solely in-frame clones and lacks some. The sample consists of some 98,000 clones, 87% of them appearing once. The TCR originated in a woman aged 25 to 39 in good health and CMV-seronegative. Specimen: PBMCs. The rearrangement links TRBV6-1 to TRBJ1-1; D is undetermined. The CDR3 loop reads CASNKNTEAFF. The CDR3 DNA sequence: TGTGCCAGCAACAAGAACACTGAAGCTTTCTTT.